This entry is about one TCR beta chain. Its recognized antigen is unknown. Within one base of it there is no much larger clone, and no base qualities were kept. TCRbeta CDR3 regions were amplified from genomic DNA using the immunoSEQ Assay, a bias-controlled multiplex PCR. The authors' analysis ran thus. Within the assay, amplification of reference gene primers was used to estimate how many nucleated cells each sample contained. To quantify the absolute abundance of each unique TCRbeta CDR3 rearrangement, sequence reads were collapsed and filtered. For each sample, productive Simpson clonality was calculated by taking the square root of Simpson's diversity index across productive rearrangements. TCRdb obtained this table from immuneACCESS and retained in-frame rearrangements with V and J assigned. These tables miss some clones; where compared with another copy, unresolved V genes account for less than half of the shortfall, and the remainder is unexplained. The DNA gave D and trimming, while V, J and clone size come from that table. The sample includes approximately 150,000 clones, with approximately 86% observed a single time. Together, the top ten hold 1.5% of the sample.

The sample belongs to a study of blood T cell repertoires in COVID-19 (dated by TCRdb to the early 2020s). Looking at the study overall: The collaborator samples originated in the United States, Italy and Spain and spanned the acute and convalescent phases of COVID-19. The prospective study material was composed of cDNA or gDNA derived from T cells, B-cell-depleted T cells, or PBMCs. The dataset comprised deeply sampled blood TCRbeta repertoires from subjects exposed to, actively infected with, or recovered from COVID-19. The repertoires were released in a freely available public database intended as a resource for research on the immune response to SARS-CoV-2. The samples were drawn from the first 160 participants of the ongoing ImmuneRACE study and from some 1,300 subjects provided by 6 global collaborators. A de-identified subject ID, COVID-19 status, age in years and sex were almost always included in the sample metadata. Where available, HLA class I and class II types were taken from metadata supplied by the sample provider and were not determined by assay-based typing. The paper's findings and limits, for the study overall: The quantity of clinical and demographic metadata differed by source and by participant and was supplied without curation.

The CDR3 contains 13 residues, cysteine and phenylalanine counted. CDR3 DNA only is kept here, 39 bases in frame from base 1. The trim is 11 bases for V and 6 bases for J, with a gap of 20 bases between the germline ends. For CDR1 and CDR2, the germline V gene lists MDHEN and SYDVKM. Each collaborating institution followed its own protocols to collect whole blood in K2EDTA tubes. For TCRbeta analysis, collaborators shipped samples in one of three forms: frozen whole blood, isolated PBMCs, or DNA extracted from either of those sample types. Recombination connected TRBV28 to TRBJ2-7; a tentative D match to TRBD2 spans 6 bases. The receptor comes from an older woman with acute or convalescent COVID-19. The sample consisted of peripheral blood. The CDR3 is CAGGRSSIGEQYF. The DNA sequence reads TGTGCCGGGGGGAGAAGCTCTATAGGCGAGCAGTACTTC.